This T cell receptor beta chain originates from a study of blood T cell repertoires in COVID-19. Overall study context: Spain, Italy and the United States supplied samples that represented acute and convalescent COVID-19.

The method was immunoSEQ multiplex PCR; TCRdb's version includes in-frame clones alone and lacks a portion of them. The table shows about 310,000 clones, with 90% occurring only once. Allocation to cohorts depended on clinical history reported by the participants. CDR1 and CDR2 from the germline V gene are SGHTA and FQGTGA. V shed 1 base and J 1 base; nucleotides not matched to a gene: 12. CDR3 length: 20 residues. The sequencing input was PBMCs or T cells enriched from blood (not recorded which). The chain employs TRBV7-3 and TRBJ2-3, with TRBD2 identical over 12 bases. The receptor's source is a woman under 30 with acute COVID-19. CDR3 in amino acids: CASSLKASGRAMARTDTQYF. The CDR3 DNA is TGTGCCAGCAGCTTAAAAGCTAGCGGGAGGGCCATGGCCCGCACAGATACGCAGTATTTT.